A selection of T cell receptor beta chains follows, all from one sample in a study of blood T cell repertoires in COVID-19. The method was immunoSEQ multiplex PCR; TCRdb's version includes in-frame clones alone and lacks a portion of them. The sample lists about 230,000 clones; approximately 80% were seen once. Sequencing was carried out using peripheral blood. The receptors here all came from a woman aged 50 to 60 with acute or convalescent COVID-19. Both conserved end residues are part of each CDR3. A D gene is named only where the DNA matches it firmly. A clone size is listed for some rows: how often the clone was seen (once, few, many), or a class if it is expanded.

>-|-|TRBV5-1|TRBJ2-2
TGCGCCAGCAGCTTGGAGGGAGACGACACCGGGGAGCTGTTTTTT
CASSLEGDDTGELFF
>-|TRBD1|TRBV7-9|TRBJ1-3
TGTGCCAGCAGCTCGGGACAGGGGTCTGGAAACACCATATATTTT
CASSSGQGSGNTIYF
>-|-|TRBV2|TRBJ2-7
TGTGCCAGCAGTGAAGACTCCTTAGCCGGATACGAGCAGTACTTC
CASSEDSLAGYEQYF
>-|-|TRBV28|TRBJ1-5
TGTGCCAGCAGCCTACAGGGTGGGGGCAATCAGCCCCAGCATTTT
CASSLQGGGNQPQHF
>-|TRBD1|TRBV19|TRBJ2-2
TGTGCCAGCAGCTTACAGGGGATTAACACCGGGGAGCTGTTTTTT
CASSLQGINTGELFF
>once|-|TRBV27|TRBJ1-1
TGTGCCAGCAGATCTCAACCAGGGAACACTGAAGCTTTCTTT
CASRSQPGNTEAFF
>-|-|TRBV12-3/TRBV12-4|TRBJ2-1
TGTGCCAGCAGTCTTACTGACTACAATGAGCAGTTCTTC
CASSLTDYNEQFF
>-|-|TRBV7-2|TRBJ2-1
TGTGCCAGCGGCTTTCAAAGCGGTAATTACAATGAGCAGTTCTTC
CASGFQSGNYNEQFF
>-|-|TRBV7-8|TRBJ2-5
TGTGCCAGCACCCCCGGCGTGACTTCGTACCAAGAGACCCAGTACTTC
CASTPGVTSYQETQYF
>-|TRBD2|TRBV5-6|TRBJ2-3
TGTGCCAGCAGCCCACTGACTAGCGATACGCAGTATTTT
CASSPLTSDTQYF
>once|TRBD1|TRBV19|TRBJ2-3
TGTGCCAGTAGGGGACAGGAGGTTCGGGATACGCAGTATTTT
CASRGQEVRDTQYF
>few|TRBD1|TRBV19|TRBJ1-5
TGTGCCAGTAGGACCGGGACAGGGGGCGCCGGGGGCCAGCCCCAGCATTTT
CASRTGTGGAGGQPQHF
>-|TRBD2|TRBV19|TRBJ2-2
TGTGCCGCCATGGGACTAGCGAGAAACACCGGGGAGCTGTTTTTT
CAAMGLARNTGELFF
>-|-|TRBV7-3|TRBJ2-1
TGTGCCAGCAGCCCGCCCGGTCTCAATGAGCAGTTCTTC
CASSPPGLNEQFF
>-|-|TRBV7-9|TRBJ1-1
TGTGCCAGCAGCAAAACGCAGGGGAAGAACACTGAAGCTTTCTTT
CASSKTQGKNTEAFF
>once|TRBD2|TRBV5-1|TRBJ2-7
TGCGCCAGCAGCTTGCTCAGGACTAGCGGGGGGCACTACGAGCAGTACTTC
CASSLLRTSGGHYEQYF
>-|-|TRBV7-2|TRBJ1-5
TGTGCCAGCAGCTTAGTAGGGAGTCAGCCCCAGCATTTT
CASSLVGSQPQHF
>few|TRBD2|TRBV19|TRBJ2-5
TGTGCCAGTAGTGCCGGGACTAGCGGAGAGACCCAGTACTTC
CASSAGTSGETQYF
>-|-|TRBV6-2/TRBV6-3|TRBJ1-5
TGTGCCAGCAGTTACTCGATGGTCGCTTGGAAGCAGGCTTCCCCTGGTCAGCCCCAGCATTTT
CASSYSMVAWKQASPGQPQHF
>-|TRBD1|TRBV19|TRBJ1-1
TGTGCCAGTAGTATAGACAGGGGACAGCGGAAGAACACTGAAGCTTTCTTT
CASSIDRGQRKNTEAFF
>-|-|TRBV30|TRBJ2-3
TGTGCTTACGCCAGCGGAGGCACAGATACGCAGTATTTT
CAYASGGTDTQYF
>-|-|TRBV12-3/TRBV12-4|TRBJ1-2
TGTGCCAGCGAAGAGGGCCCTCGTGGCTACACCTTC
CASEEGPRGYTF
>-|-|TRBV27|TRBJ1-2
TGTGCCAGCAGTTTACCCGACAGGAGAGCTAACTATGGCTACACCTTC
CASSLPDRRANYGYTF
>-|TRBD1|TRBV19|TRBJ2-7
TGTGCCAGTAGGAGGGGGCCCGAGCAGTACTTC
CASRRGPEQYF
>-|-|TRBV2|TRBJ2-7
TGTGCCAGCACACGGTCCTACGAGCAGTACTTC
CASTRSYEQYF
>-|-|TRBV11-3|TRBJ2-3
TGTGCCAGCAGCTTAGGCAGGGCCTATCAAGATACGCAGTATTTT
CASSLGRAYQDTQYF
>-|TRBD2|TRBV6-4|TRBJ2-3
TGTGCCAGCAGTGACGAAGCGGGGGGAGCTACAGATACGCAGTATTTT
CASSDEAGGATDTQYF
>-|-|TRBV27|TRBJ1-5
TGTGCCAGCAGTTTATCGGGGCGTAATCAGCCCCAGCATTTT
CASSLSGRNQPQHF
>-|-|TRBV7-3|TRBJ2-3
TGTGCCAGCAGCCCGGGATGGGCAGATACGCAGTATTTT
CASSPGWADTQYF